The 16 T cell receptor beta chains in this list originate from one sample, sequenced in a study of T cell clusters in autoimmune cytopenias. Multiplex touch-down PCR amplified TRB using TRB-A and TRB-B pools in one tube. No DNA is given; TCRdb re-called the multiplex PCR reads and lists each CDR3 protein once. This sample contains some 7,000 distinct CDR3 sequences. TRB amplification used roughly 250 ng of peripheral blood genomic DNA. These data also featured in a second study, about T cell repertoires in aging, cancer and after chemotherapy.

Sequencing was performed on peripheral blood. Receptors were obtained from a human donor in good health.

The CDR3 is CASSPGGQGTDTQYF. V gene TRBV18 combines with J gene TRBJ2-3; with no DNA, the TCRdb D assignment of TRBD2 cannot be verified. The CDR3 runs to 15 residues. Germline CDR1 and CDR2: KGHSH and LQKENI.

The V gene is TRBV12-3 or TRBV12-4, the J gene TRBJ2-2; as DNA is missing, the TRBD1 call by TCRdb cannot be tested. CDR3 size: 14 residues. This chain's CDR3 is CASSPLTETGELFF.

The chain employs TRBV5-6 and TRBJ1-2; the TCRdb call, TRBD1, lacks DNA for checking. The CDR3 has 17 amino acids. The germline gives CDR1 SGHDT, CDR2 YYEEEE. CDR3 sequence reads: CASSSTGQGALGYGYTF. The full variable domain, in which reference TRBV5-6 and TRBJ1-2 provide the parts outside the CDR3, is DAGVTQSPTHLIKTRGQQVTLRCSPKSGHDTVSWYQQALGQGPQFIFQYYEEEERQRGNFPDRFSGHQFPNYSSELNVNALLLGDSALYLCASSSTGQGALGYGYTFGSGTRLTVV.

This clonotype ranks as medium-sized (0.01 to 0.1%) in terms of frequency. The chain joins TRBV29-1 to TRBJ1-2; lacking DNA, the TRBD1 call made by TCRdb goes unchecked. CDR1 and CDR2 (germline): SQVTM, ANQGSEA. This CDR3 region has 13 residues. The CDR3 sequence: CSVGTPQSEGYTF.

V usage is TRBV6-2 or TRBV6-3 and J usage is TRBJ2-1; TCRdb calls TRBD2, which cannot be checked without DNA. Germline lookup yields CDR1 MNHEY and CDR2 SVGEGT. This CDR3 region has 15 residues. The CDR3 loop reads CASSYWVAGVREQFF.

Judged by frequency, this clonotype is medium-sized. V gene TRBV27 combines with J gene TRBJ2-7; TCRdb's D call of TRBD1 is untestable without DNA. Germline CDR1 MNHEY, CDR2 SMNVEV (reference sequence). The CDR3 contains 15 residues. The CDR3: CASSLFRQGGYEQYF.

Considering frequency, this clonotype is medium-sized (0.01 to 0.1%). The V and J genes are TRBV12-3 or TRBV12-4 and TRBJ2-7; the D call of TRBD1 rests on TCRdb alone, since no DNA is present to check it. This CDR3 is built from 14 residues. CDR3 in amino acids: CASIPSDKSLEQYF.

The chain recombines TRBV19 with TRBJ1-1. Germline V gene lookup returns CDR1 LNHDA and CDR2 SQIVND (reference sequence). CDR3 length: 12 residues. The CDR3 region is CASSFINTEAFF.

CDR3 sequence: CATSDMTGGHEKLFF. The chain has TRBV24-1 and TRBJ1-4; TCRdb's D call of TRBD1 is untestable without DNA. From germline, CDR1 is KGHDR and CDR2 SFDVKD. The CDR3 consists of 15 residues.

This clonotype is deemed medium-sized (0.01 to 0.1%) by its frequency. The V and J genes are TRBV30 and TRBJ1-6; the D call from TCRdb, TRBD1, cannot be confirmed without DNA. The CDR3 totals 14 residues. The germline V gene has CDR1 GTSNPN and CDR2 SVGIG (reference sequence). CDR3: CAWIGGQYNSPLHF.

According to its frequency, this clonotype is medium-sized (0.01 to 0.1%). The chain employs TRBV12-3 or TRBV12-4 and TRBJ2-3; the D gene TCRdb calls, TRBD2, cannot be checked with no DNA. This CDR3 is built from 17 residues. The CDR3 reads CASSSTGWGLAAATQYF.

This chain joins TRBV29-1 and TRBJ2-5; the D call from TCRdb, TRBD1, cannot be confirmed without DNA. The CDR3 has 15 residues. CDR1 SQVTM and CDR2 ANQGSEA come from the germline V gene. This chain's CDR3 is CSVDGHGGDMQTQYF.

The rearrangement links TRBV19 to TRBJ1-4. Germline V gives CDR1 LNHDA, CDR2 SQIVND (reference sequence). The CDR3 is made up of 13 amino acids. This CDR3 is CASSIGRNEKLFF. The entire variable domain, with the rest obtained from reference TRBV19 and TRBJ1-4, is as follows: DGGITQSPKYLFRKEGQNVTLSCEQNLNHDAMYWYRQDPGQGLRLIYYSQIVNDFQKGDIAEGYSVSREKKESFPLTVTSAQKNPTAFYLCASSIGRNEKLFFGSGTQLSVL.

V and J are TRBV20-1 and TRBJ1-6; the TCRdb call, TRBD1, lacks DNA for checking. There are 15 residues in the CDR3. Germline V CDR1 and CDR2: DFQATT, SNEGSKA (reference sequence). This chain's CDR3 is CSATRTGADNSPLHF.

The rearrangement joins TRBV20-1 to TRBJ1-2; TCRdb designates TRBD1, a call that cannot be tested without DNA. The CDR3 consists of 12 residues. From germline, CDR1 is DFQATT and CDR2 SNEGSKA (reference sequence). This chain's CDR3 is CSAREPPYGYTF.

Frequency places this clonotype as medium-sized. This chain joins TRBV12-3 or TRBV12-4 and TRBJ1-6. CDR3 length: 13 amino acids. The CDR3 loop is CASSFGGNSPLHF.